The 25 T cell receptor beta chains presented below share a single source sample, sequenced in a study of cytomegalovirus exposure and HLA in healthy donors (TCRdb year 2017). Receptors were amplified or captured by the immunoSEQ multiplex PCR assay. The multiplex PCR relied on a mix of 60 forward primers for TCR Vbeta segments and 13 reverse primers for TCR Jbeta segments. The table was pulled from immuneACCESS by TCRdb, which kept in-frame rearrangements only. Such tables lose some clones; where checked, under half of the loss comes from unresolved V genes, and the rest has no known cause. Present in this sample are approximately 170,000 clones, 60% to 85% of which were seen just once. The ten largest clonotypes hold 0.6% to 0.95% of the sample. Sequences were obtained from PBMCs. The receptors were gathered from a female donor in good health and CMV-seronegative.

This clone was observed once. In DNA, the CDR3 is TGTGCCATCAGTCTTTCCGAGAGACAGGACGAGCAGTACTTC. Translation gives CAISLSERQDEQYF. The chain joins TRBV10-3 to TRBJ2-7; tentatively, D is TRBD1 (6 bases). Germline V lookup: CDR1 ENHRY, CDR2 SYGVKD. The CDR3 totals 14 residues. V gave up 5 bases and J gave up 5 bases, with 16 bases separating them.

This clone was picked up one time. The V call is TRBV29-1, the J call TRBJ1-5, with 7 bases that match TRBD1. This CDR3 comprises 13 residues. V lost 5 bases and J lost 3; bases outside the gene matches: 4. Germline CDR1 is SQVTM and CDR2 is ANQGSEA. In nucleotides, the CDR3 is TGCAGCGTTTCGGGACAGCTCAATCAGCCCCAGCATTTT. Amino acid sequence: CSVSGQLNQPQHF.

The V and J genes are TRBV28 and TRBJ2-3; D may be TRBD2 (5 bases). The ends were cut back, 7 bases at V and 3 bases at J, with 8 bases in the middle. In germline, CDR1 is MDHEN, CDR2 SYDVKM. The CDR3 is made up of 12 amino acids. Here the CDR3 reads CASKDLTDTQYF. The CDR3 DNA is TGTGCCAGCAAGGACTTGACAGATACGCAGTATTTT.

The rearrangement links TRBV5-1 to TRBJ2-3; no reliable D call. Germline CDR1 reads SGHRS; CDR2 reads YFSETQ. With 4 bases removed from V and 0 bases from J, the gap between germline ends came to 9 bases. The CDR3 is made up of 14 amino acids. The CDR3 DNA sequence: TGCGCCAGCAGCCCCATCACTAGCACAGATACGCAGTATTTT. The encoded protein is CASSPITSTDTQYF.

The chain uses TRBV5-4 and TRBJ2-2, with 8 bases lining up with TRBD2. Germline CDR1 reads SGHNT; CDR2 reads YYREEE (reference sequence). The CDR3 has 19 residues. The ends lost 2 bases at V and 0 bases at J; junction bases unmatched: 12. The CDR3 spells CASSFGTRPQDTNTGELFF. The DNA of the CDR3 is TGTGCCAGCAGCTTTGGGACTAGACCCCAGGATACGAACACCGGGGAGCTGTTTTTT.

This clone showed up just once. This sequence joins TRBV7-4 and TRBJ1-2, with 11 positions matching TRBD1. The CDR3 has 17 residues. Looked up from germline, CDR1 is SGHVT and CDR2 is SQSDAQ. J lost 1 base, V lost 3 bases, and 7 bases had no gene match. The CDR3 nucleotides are TGTGCCAGCAGCTTTAACCGGGACAGGGGGATTAACTATGGCTACACCTTC. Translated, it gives CASSFNRDRGINYGYTF.

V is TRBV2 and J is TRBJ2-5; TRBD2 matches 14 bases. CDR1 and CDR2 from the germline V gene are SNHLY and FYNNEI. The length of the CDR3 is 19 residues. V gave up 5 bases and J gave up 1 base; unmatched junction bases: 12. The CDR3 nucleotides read TGTGCCAGCAGTAAGGAAGGACTAGCGGGAGGTGCCCGCCAAGAGACCCAGTACTTC. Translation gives CASSKEGLAGGARQETQYF.

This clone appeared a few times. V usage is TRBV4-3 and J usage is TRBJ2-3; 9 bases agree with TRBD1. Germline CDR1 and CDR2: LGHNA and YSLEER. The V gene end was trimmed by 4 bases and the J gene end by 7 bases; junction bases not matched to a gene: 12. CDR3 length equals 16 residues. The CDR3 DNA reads TGCGCCAGCAGCCCGCACGGGACAGGGCTTTCAAATACGCAGTATTTT. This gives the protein CASSPHGTGLSNTQYF.

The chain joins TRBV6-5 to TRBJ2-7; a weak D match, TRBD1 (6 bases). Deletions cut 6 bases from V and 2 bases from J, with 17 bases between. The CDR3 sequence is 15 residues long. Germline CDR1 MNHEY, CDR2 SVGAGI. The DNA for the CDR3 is TGTGCCAGCAGGTCCGACAGGAATAAAGCCTACGAGCAGTACTTC. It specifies CASRSDRNKAYEQYF.

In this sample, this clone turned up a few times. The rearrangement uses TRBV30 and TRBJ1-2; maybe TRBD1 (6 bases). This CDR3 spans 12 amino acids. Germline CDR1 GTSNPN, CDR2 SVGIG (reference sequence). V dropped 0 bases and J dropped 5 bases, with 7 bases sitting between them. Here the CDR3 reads CAWSVRGYGYTF. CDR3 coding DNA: TGTGCCTGGAGTGTAAGGGGGTATGGCTACACCTTC.

CDR3 amino acids: CASLRGKDEQYF. The CDR3 nucleotides are TGTGCCAGCCTAAGGGGAAAGGACGAGCAGTACTTC. J is TRBJ2-5 and V is TRBV28, with D perhaps matching TRBD1 (5 bases). TRBJ2-7 matches the DNA end more closely, so the J call is doubtful. This CDR3 region has 12 residues. Germline-derived CDR1 and CDR2 are MDHEN and SYDVKM.

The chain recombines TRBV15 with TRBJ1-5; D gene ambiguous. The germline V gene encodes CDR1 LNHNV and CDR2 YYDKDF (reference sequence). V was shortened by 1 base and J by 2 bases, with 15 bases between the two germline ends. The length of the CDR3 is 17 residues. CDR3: CATSRGSRWRGNQPQHF. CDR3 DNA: TGTGCCACCAGCAGAGGCTCAAGATGGAGGGGCAATCAGCCCCAGCATTTT.

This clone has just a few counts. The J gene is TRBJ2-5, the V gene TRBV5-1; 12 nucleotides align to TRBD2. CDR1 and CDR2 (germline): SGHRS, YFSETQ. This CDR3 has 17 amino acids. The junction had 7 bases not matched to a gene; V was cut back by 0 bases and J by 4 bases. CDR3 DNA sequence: TGCGCCAGCAGCTTGGAAAGACTAGCGGGGGAGGGAGAGACCCAGTACTTC. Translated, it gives CASSLERLAGEGETQYF.

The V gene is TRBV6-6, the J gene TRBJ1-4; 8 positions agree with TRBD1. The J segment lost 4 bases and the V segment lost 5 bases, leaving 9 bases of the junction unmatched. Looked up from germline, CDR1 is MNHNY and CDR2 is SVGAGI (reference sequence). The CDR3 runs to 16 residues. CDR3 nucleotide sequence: TGTGCCAGCAGTCAACAGGGGGGGTTCGGTAATGAAAAACTGTTTTTT. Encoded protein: CASSQQGGFGNEKLFF.

The CDR3 nucleotides read TGCGCCAGCAGCTTGGATAGCGGGGGGGCCTCAGATACGCAGTATTTT. This codes for CASSLDSGGASDTQYF. V and J are TRBV5-1 and TRBJ2-3; 11 bases map to TRBD2. The V segment lost 0 bases and the J segment 4 bases; nucleotides outside the gene matches: 4. There are 16 residues in the CDR3. The germline V gene has CDR1 SGHRS and CDR2 YFSETQ.

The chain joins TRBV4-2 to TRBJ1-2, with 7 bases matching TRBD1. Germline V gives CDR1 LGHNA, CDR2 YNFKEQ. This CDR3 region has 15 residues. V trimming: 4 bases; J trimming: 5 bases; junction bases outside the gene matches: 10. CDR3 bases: TGTGCCAGCAGCCCGTCGAGGGGGCTAGGGTATGGCTACACCTTC. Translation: CASSPSRGLGYGYTF.

The CDR3 loop is CASSRGNSYEQYF. CDR3 nucleotides: TGTGCCAGTAGTAGGGGGAACTCCTACGAGCAGTACTTC. The rearrangement links TRBV5-6 to TRBJ2-7, with D possibly being TRBD1 (6 bases). The ends were cut back, 8 bases at V and 0 bases at J, with 12 bases in the middle. The CDR3 consists of 13 residues. The germline CDR1 and CDR2 sequences are SGHDT and YYEEEE. The variable domain in full, completed from reference TRBV5-6 and TRBJ2-7, reads DAGVTQSPTHLIKTRGQQVTLRCSPKSGHDTVSWYQQALGQGPQFIFQYYEEEERQRGNFPDRFSGHQFPNYSSELNVNALLLGDSALYLCASSRGNSYEQYFGPGTRLTVT.

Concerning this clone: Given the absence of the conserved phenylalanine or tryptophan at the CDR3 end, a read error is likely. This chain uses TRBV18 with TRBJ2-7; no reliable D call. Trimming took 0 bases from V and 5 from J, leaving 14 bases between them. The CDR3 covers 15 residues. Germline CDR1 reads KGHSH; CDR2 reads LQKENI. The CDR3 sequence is CASSPPGPGTNEQYL. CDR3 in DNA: TGTGCCAGCTCACCACCGGGTCCAGGTACCAACGAGCAGTACCTC.

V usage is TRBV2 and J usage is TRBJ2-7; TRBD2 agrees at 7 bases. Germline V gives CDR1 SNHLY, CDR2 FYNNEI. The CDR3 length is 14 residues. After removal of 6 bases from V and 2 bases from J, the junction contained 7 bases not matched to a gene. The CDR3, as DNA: TGTGCCAGCAGAAGTAGCGGGCTTACCTACGAGCAGTACTTC. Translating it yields CASRSSGLTYEQYF.

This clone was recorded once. The CDR3 here is CASSLGLGRNGELFF. CDR3 in DNA: TGTGCCAGCAGCTTAGGTCTGGGGCGGAACGGGGAGCTGTTTTTT. The gene calls are TRBV11-2 and TRBJ2-2, with TRBD1 as a possible D gene (5 bases). The V gene lost 1 base and the J gene lost 7 bases, with 13 bases spanning the gap. Germline-derived CDR1 and CDR2 are SGHAT and FQNNGV. CDR3 length: 15 residues.

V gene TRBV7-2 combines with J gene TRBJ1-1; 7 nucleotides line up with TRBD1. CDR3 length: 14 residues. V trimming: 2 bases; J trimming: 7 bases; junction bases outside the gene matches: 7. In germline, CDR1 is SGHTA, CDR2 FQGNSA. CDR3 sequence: CASSLYLQGVEAFF. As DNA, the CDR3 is TGTGCCAGCAGCTTATATCTCCAGGGGGTTGAAGCTTTCTTT.

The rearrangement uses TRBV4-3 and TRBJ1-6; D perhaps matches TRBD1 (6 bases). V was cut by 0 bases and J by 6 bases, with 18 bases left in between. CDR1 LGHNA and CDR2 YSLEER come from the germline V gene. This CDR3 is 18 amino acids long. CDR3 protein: CASSQDLVTGPFNSPLHF. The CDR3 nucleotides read TGCGCCAGCAGCCAAGACCTTGTAACAGGGCCCTTTAATTCACCCCTCCACTTT.

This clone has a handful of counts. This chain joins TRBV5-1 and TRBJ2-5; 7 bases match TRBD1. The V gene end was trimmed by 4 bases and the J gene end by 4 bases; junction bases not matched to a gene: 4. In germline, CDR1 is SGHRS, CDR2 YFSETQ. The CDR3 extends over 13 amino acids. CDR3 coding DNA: TGCGCCAGCAGCGATCGACAGGGAGAGACCCAGTACTTC. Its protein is CASSDRQGETQYF.

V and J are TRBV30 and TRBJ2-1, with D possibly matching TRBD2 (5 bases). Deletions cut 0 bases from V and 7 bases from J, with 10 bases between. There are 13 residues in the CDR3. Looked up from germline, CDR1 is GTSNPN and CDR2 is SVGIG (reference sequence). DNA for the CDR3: TGTGCCTGGAGTGTACTCGGGATGAATGAGCAGTTCTTC. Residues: CAWSVLGMNEQFF.

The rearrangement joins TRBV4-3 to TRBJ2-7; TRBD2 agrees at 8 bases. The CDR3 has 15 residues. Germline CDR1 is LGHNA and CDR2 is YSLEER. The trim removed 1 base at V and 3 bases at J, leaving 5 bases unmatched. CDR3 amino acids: CASSQGRTSSYEQYF. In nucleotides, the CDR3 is TGCGCCAGCAGCCAAGGAAGGACTAGCAGCTACGAGCAGTACTTC.